This T cell receptor beta chain appears in the sequencing data of a study of T cells in Graves' hyperthyroidism and ophthalmopathy. The investigators amplified TCR beta CDR3 regions from RNA transcripts. First-round RT-PCR of the TCR CDR3 relied on the HTBI primer set. TCRdb re-called the multiplex PCR reads through MiXCR, storing one row per CDR3 protein. Of a few hundred thousand distinct CDR3 sequences in the sample, roughly a sixth were seen once. V lost 4 bases to trimming and J lost 7 bases; unmatched junction nucleotides: 7. The germline CDR1 and CDR2 sequences are SQVTM and ANQGSEA. The CDR3 contains 12 residues.

Specimen: blood. The sequence was collected from a woman aged 40 to 55 with Graves' ophthalmopathy. The chain employs TRBV29-1 and TRBJ2-7; 7 nucleotides match TRBD2. The CDR3 DNA reads as TGCAGCGTTGTAGCGGGCCTTGGGGAGCAGTACTTC. As protein: CSVVAGLGEQYF.